Presented here are 25 T cell receptor beta chains from one specimen sequenced in a study of cytotoxic CD8 clonotypes in ibrutinib-treated CLL. The table came from immunoSEQ multiplex PCR; TCRdb's copy has only in-frame clones and leaves some out. The data contain about 84,000 clones, about 82% of them singletons. Sequencing used PBMCs, obtained before ibrutinib treatment. Receptors originate from a human donor with chronic lymphocytic leukemia.

The rearrangement uses TRBV29-1 and TRBJ2-5; a possible D gene is TRBD2 (6 bases). Trimming cost V 6 bases and J 2 bases, with 10 bases left between them. Looked up from germline, CDR1 is SQVTM and CDR2 is ANQGSEA. CDR3 length: 12 amino acids. This chain's CDR3 is CSVLADQETQYF. The CDR3 DNA reads as TGCAGCGTCTTAGCGGATCAAGAGACCCAGTACTTC.

J is TRBJ2-6 and V is TRBV27; perhaps TRBD2 as D (6 bases). Between the trimmed V and J ends, which lost 5 bases and 2 bases, there was a span of 10 bases. The CDR3 runs 15 residues. From germline, CDR1 is MNHEY and CDR2 SMNVEV (reference sequence). The CDR3 DNA reads as TGTGCCAGCAGTGGGCCGGGAGCTGGGGCCAACGTCCTGACTTTC. Its translation: CASSGPGAGANVLTF.

The genes are TRBV7-6 and TRBJ1-1; perhaps TRBD1 as D (5 bases). Germline V gene data show CDR1 as SGHVS and CDR2 as FNYEAQ. The CDR3 is 15 amino acids. With 5 bases removed from V and 3 bases from J, the gap between germline ends came to 16 bases. Here the CDR3 DNA reads TGTGCCAGCAGCGCTTGGGACTCAGGGCACACTGAAGCTTTCTTT. This encodes CASSAWDSGHTEAFF.

This chain connects TRBV12-5 to TRBJ1-3; D unclear. The CDR3 length is 16 residues. Germline assignment: CDR1 LGHNT and CDR2 FRNRAP. The V end was cut by 2 bases, the J end by 0 bases, with 11 bases between. The CDR3 nucleotides are TGTGCTAGTGGTTTGCGGAGCCTTTCCTCTGGAAACACCATATATTTT. This translates into CASGLRSLSSGNTIYF.

The J gene is TRBJ2-1, the V gene TRBV7-3, with TRBD2 identical over 8 bases. CDR1 is SGHTA and CDR2 is FQGTGA in the germline V gene. This CDR3 is 17 amino acids long. V dropped 5 bases and J dropped 7; count of bases not matched to a gene: 16. The CDR3 coding sequence is TGTGCCAGCAGCCAAAGGGGTAGAGCGGGAGCCGGGAATGAGCAGTTCTTC. Protein: CASSQRGRAGAGNEQFF.

This clone was counted once. The chain has TRBV30 and TRBJ1-2; possibly TRBD1 for D (5 bases). Germline loops: CDR1 GTSNPN, CDR2 SVGIG (reference sequence). The length of the CDR3 is 13 residues. Deletions cut 4 bases from V and 1 base from J, with 10 bases between. Here the CDR3 DNA reads TGTGCCTGGACCAGGGAGCATAACTATGGCTACACCTTC. As protein: CAWTREHNYGYTF.

This clone was counted between two and nine times. The chain links TRBV10-3 to TRBJ1-2, with 7 bases lining up with TRBD1. CDR1 and CDR2 (germline): ENHRY, SYGVKD. The CDR3 has 13 amino acids. Unmatched junction bases numbered 11, after V lost 10 bases and J lost 6 bases. The CDR3 DNA reads as TGTGCCACTTCCTTGACAGGGAAGGATGGCTACACCTTC. Its translation: CATSLTGKDGYTF.

The chain recombines TRBV7-2 with TRBJ1-5, with 10 bases lining up with TRBD1. Germline-derived CDR1 and CDR2 are SGHTA and FQGNSA. This CDR3 region has 15 residues. Germline trimming cut 5 bases from V and 3 bases from J; bases unmatched to any gene: 4. CDR3 protein: CASSGTGDLNQPQHF. The CDR3 nucleotides are TGTGCCAGCAGCGGGACAGGGGACCTCAATCAGCCCCAGCATTTT.

The V call is TRBV28, the J call TRBJ2-7, with 10 bases fitting TRBD2. V dropped 5 bases and J dropped 6; count of bases not matched to a gene: 7. This CDR3 comprises 14 residues. CDR1 and CDR2 (germline): MDHEN, SYDVKM. CDR3: CASSPPAGGVEQYF. The CDR3 coding sequence is TGTGCCAGCAGTCCACCAGCGGGAGGGGTCGAGCAGTACTTC.

This chain connects TRBV9 to TRBJ2-5; D is uncertain. V was clipped by 4 bases and J by 4 bases, with 11 bases between them. This CDR3 spans 13 amino acids. Germline assignment: CDR1 SGDLS and CDR2 YYNGEE. The CDR3 region is CASSLRPLETQYF. CDR3 nucleotides: TGTGCCAGCAGCCTAAGACCCCTAGAGACCCAGTACTTC.

The rearrangement uses TRBV27 and TRBJ2-1; perhaps TRBD2 as D (5 bases). V lost 9 bases to trimming and J lost 0 bases, with 12 bases between them. CDR3 size: 14 residues. Germline V gene data show CDR1 as MNHEY and CDR2 as SMNVEV (reference sequence). The CDR3 reads CASSSGSSYNEQFF. CDR3 sequence (DNA): TGTGCCAGTTCCAGCGGTAGCTCCTACAATGAGCAGTTCTTC.

The chain recombines TRBV15 with TRBJ2-7; 10 nucleotides align to TRBD2. Per the germline V gene, CDR1 is LNHNV and CDR2 is YYDKDF (reference sequence). J gave up 3 bases and V 5 bases, and 10 bases lay outside the gene matches. The CDR3 runs 16 residues. CDR3 sequence (DNA): TGTGCCACCAGCTTACCCTCCGCTAGCGGGGGCTACGAGCAGTACTTC. Residues: CATSLPSASGGYEQYF.

The CDR3 loop reads CASRNSGRENSPLHF. In DNA, the CDR3 is TGTGCCAGCAGAAACTCAGGACGGGAAAATTCACCCCTCCACTTT. The V gene is TRBV6-5, the J gene TRBJ1-6, with unresolved D. V shed 6 bases and J shed 7 bases, with 16 bases lying between them. This CDR3 has 15 amino acids. Germline V gene sequence: CDR1 MNHEY, CDR2 SVGAGI.

The chain employs TRBV10-3 and TRBJ2-1; the D gene could be TRBD1 or TRBD2 (5 bases each). Trimming took 0 bases from V and 11 from J, leaving 14 bases between them. Germline V gene lookup returns CDR1 ENHRY and CDR2 SYGVKD. This CDR3 has 14 residues. The CDR3 bases are TGTGCCATCAGTGAGTCGGGTATCGGGGCCAAGCAGTTCTTC. It yields the protein CAISESGIGAKQFF.

V and J are TRBV19 and TRBJ1-5, with TRBD1 matching 7 bases. The germline V gene encodes CDR1 LNHDA and CDR2 SQIVND (reference sequence). CDR3 length: 16 residues. J lost 1 base, V lost 5 bases, and 8 bases had no gene match. The CDR3 bases are TGTGCCAGTAGTGTGAGGCCGGGACAGAGCAATCAGCCCCAGCATTTT. It is translated as CASSVRPGQSNQPQHF.

This clone came up a few times. The J gene is TRBJ1-1, the V gene TRBV7-6, with D possibly matching TRBD1 (5 bases). With 1 base removed from V and 0 bases from J, the gap between germline ends came to 9 bases. The CDR3 consists of 15 residues. Germline lookup yields CDR1 SGHVS and CDR2 FNYEAQ. CDR3 residues: CASSLGQGLNTEAFF. CDR3 nucleotides: TGTGCCAGCAGCTTAGGTCAGGGCCTGAACACTGAAGCTTTCTTT.

The chain joins TRBV30 to TRBJ1-6; 7 bases map to TRBD1. The CDR3 length is 14 residues. J lost 5 bases, V lost 1 base, and 2 bases had no gene match. Per the germline V gene, CDR1 is GTSNPN and CDR2 is SVGIG (reference sequence). The CDR3 DNA reads TGTGCCTGGAGTGCTGGACAGGATAATTCACCCCTCCACTTT. It encodes CAWSAGQDNSPLHF.

This chain connects TRBV6-1 to TRBJ2-7; D not resolved. The V end was cut by 2 bases, the J end by 1 base, with 9 bases between. CDR1 is MNHNS, CDR2 SASEGT, per germline. The CDR3 extends over 14 amino acids. The CDR3 bases are TGTGCCAGCAGTGAACAGGTCCCTTCCTACGAGCAGTACTTC. It codes for CASSEQVPSYEQYF.

This clone was counted only a few times. CDR3 protein: CASSESGNEQFF. For the CDR3, the DNA is TGTGCCAGCAGTGAATCAGGCAATGAGCAGTTCTTC. This sequence joins TRBV2 and TRBJ2-1, with D hard to call. Trimming took 2 bases from V and 6 from J, leaving 5 bases between them. The V gene's germline CDR1 is SNHLY and CDR2 FYNNEI. This CDR3 has 12 amino acids.

The rearrangement links TRBV28 to TRBJ2-1, with D unclear. The germline V gene encodes CDR1 MDHEN and CDR2 SYDVKM. V gave up 0 bases and J gave up 0 bases, with 12 bases separating them. The CDR3 runs 17 residues. The CDR3 bases are TGTGCCAGCAGTTTATGGGACCCACCTAGCTCCTACAATGAGCAGTTCTTC. Its translation: CASSLWDPPSSYNEQFF.

V and J are TRBV4-2 and TRBJ1-5, with D perhaps matching TRBD1 (5 bases). V lost 3 bases and J lost 4, with 25 bases in between. This CDR3 region has 19 residues. CDR1 LGHNA and CDR2 YNFKEQ come from the germline V gene. CDR3 residues: CASSQGPVRAGQANQPQHF. Here the CDR3 DNA reads TGTGCCAGCAGCCAGGGACCGGTCCGTGCGGGGCAGGCAAATCAGCCCCAGCATTTT.

J is TRBJ2-3 and V is TRBV7-2; 9 bases align to TRBD2. The ends lost 0 bases at V and 11 bases at J; junction bases unmatched: 6. The CDR3 covers 14 residues. Germline V gene sequence: CDR1 SGHTA, CDR2 FQGNSA. The CDR3 DNA reads as TGTGCCAGCAGCTTAGCCGTAAGCGGGAGGAGGCAGTATTTT. This gives the protein CASSLAVSGRRQYF.

This sequence joins TRBV27 and TRBJ2-1; D may be TRBD2 (5 bases). This CDR3 contains 14 residues. Germline V gene sequence: CDR1 MNHEY, CDR2 SMNVEV (reference sequence). Trimming removed 4 bases from V and 0 bases from J, with 7 bases in between. The CDR3 spells CASSSDFSYNEQFF. CDR3 DNA sequence: TGTGCCAGCAGTTCGGACTTCTCCTACAATGAGCAGTTCTTC.

The genes are TRBV7-2 and TRBJ2-1, with D perhaps TRBD2 (5 bases). Trimming stripped 3 bases from V and 14 bases from J, with 17 bases between. The germline V gene has CDR1 SGHTA and CDR2 FQGNSA. The length of the CDR3 is 13 residues. The CDR3 bases are TGTGCCAGCAGCTTCCGAGGAGGTAGTTCGGAGTTCTTC. This translates into CASSFRGGSSEFF. Full variable domain (missing parts from reference TRBV7-2 and TRBJ2-1): GAGVSQSPSNKVTEKGKDVELRCDPISGHTALYWYRQSLGQGLEFLIYFQGNSAPDKSGLPSDRFSAERTGGSVSTLTIQRTQQEDSAVYLCASSFRGGSSEFFGPGTRLTVL.

This chain uses TRBV12-5 with TRBJ2-7; maybe TRBD1 (5 bases). The V and J ends lost 3 bases and 2 bases respectively, with 14 bases between them. The CDR3 covers 15 residues. CDR1 LGHNT and CDR2 FRNRAP come from the germline V gene. The DNA for the CDR3 is TGTGCTAGTGGTTTCAGAGACAGAGAAACCTACGAGCAGTACTTC. Its protein product is CASGFRDRETYEQYF.